One sample yielded the 10 T cell receptor beta chains listed below, sequenced in a study of patients and donors after allogeneic stem cell transplantation. Each CDR3 protein gets one entry after TCRdb re-called the RT-PCR reads with MiXCR. The table shows approximately 430,000 distinct CDR3 sequences, with around 15% occurring only once. Sequencing input: blood, either unsorted or a sorted T cell fraction (not recorded which). Receptor source: a human donor who was either an allogeneic HSCT recipient or a stem cell or donor lymphocyte infusion donor (not recorded which). It is not recorded whose cells these are; they may come from a transplant donor.

This clonotype turned up a few times. V usage is TRBV5-1 and J usage is TRBJ2-7; D is ambiguous. The germline CDR1 and CDR2 sequences are SGHRS and YFSETQ. Trimming left V 3 bases short and J 4 bases short, with 14 bases between. The CDR3 runs 14 residues. This chain's CDR3 is CASSSLPAGYEQYF. The CDR3 nucleotides read TGCGCCAGCAGCTCGCTCCCGGCTGGGTACGAGCAGTACTTC.

This clonotype was detected a few times. CDR3 in DNA: TGTGCCAGCGGGGGCGGGGGGGCATCAGATACGCAGTATTTT. Its translation: CASGGGGASDTQYF. The genes are TRBV3-1 and TRBJ2-3; 9 nucleotides line up with TRBD2. V was pared by 8 bases and J by 4 bases, with 7 bases of the junction left unmatched. Germline V lookup: CDR1 LGHDT, CDR2 YNNKEL (reference sequence). The CDR3 consists of 14 residues.

The sample holds a few counts of this clonotype. The gene calls are TRBV20-1 and TRBJ2-6, with 8 bases aligning to TRBD1. CDR1 DFQATT and CDR2 SNEGSKA come from the germline V gene (reference sequence). The length of the CDR3 is 17 residues. J was trimmed by 3 bases and V by 0 bases; bases with no gene match: 7. Here the CDR3 DNA reads TGCAGTGCTAGAGATCTGGAGACAGGGGTTGGGGCCAACGTCCTGACTTTC. Translating gives CSARDLETGVGANVLTF.

This clonotype was detected ten times or more. The chain joins TRBV6-6 to TRBJ1-6; 7 bases line up with TRBD1. The CDR3 extends over 12 amino acids. CDR1 is MNHNY and CDR2 is SVGAGI in the germline V gene (reference sequence). V lost 11 bases to trimming and J lost 8 bases; unmatched junction nucleotides: 6. For the CDR3, the DNA is TGTGCCGGTGGGACAGCTGATTCACCCCTCCACTTT. Translation: CAGGTADSPLHF.

In nucleotides, the CDR3 is TGCGCCAGCAGCTTGGCCGCTAGCGGCTTGGAAGAGACCCAGTACTTC. Encoded protein: CASSLAASGLEETQYF. The chain recombines TRBV5-1 with TRBJ2-5; TRBD2 matches at 7 bases. The CDR3 covers 16 residues. With 0 bases clipped from V and 3 bases from J, the junction kept 8 bases outside the gene matches. Germline V lookup: CDR1 SGHRS, CDR2 YFSETQ.

This chain connects TRBV6-1 to TRBJ1-4; 8 bases map to TRBD1. Losses at the gene ends were 7 bases for V and 10 bases for J; bases not matched to a gene: 11. This CDR3 spans 14 amino acids. Germline CDR1 reads MNHNS; CDR2 reads SASEGT. DNA for the CDR3: TGTGCCAGCATTGAGCAGGGGGCTGTGGGAAAACTGTTTTTT. Translating gives CASIEQGAVGKLFF.

The gene calls are TRBV20-1 and TRBJ2-5; 7 nucleotides align to TRBD1. Germline CDR1 DFQATT, CDR2 SNEGSKA (reference sequence). V gave up 2 bases and J gave up 4 bases; unmatched junction bases: 7. The CDR3 is made up of 14 amino acids. CDR3 in amino acids: CSARKRGQGETQYF. CDR3 sequence (DNA): TGCAGTGCTAGAAAAAGGGGGCAGGGAGAGACCCAGTACTTC.

V gene TRBV4-2 combines with J gene TRBJ2-2; D possibly uses TRBD1 or TRBD2 (5 bases each). Germline V gene sequence: CDR1 LGHNA, CDR2 YNFKEQ. Trimming pared 4 bases from V and 4 bases from J, leaving 13 bases between. The CDR3 has 15 residues. CDR3 coding DNA: TGTGCCAGCAGCCCCCGGGGCCCGAGCACCGGGGAGCTGTTTTTT. Amino acids: CASSPRGPSTGELFF.

This chain joins TRBV6-1 and TRBJ2-2; 8 nucleotides agree with TRBD2. Germline V gene lookup returns CDR1 MNHNS and CDR2 SASEGT. Losses at the gene ends were 7 bases for V and 6 bases for J; bases not matched to a gene: 22. This CDR3 is built from 19 residues. Written as DNA, the CDR3 is TGTGCCAGCAACCCGCGGGCCCTGTTGAGCGGGAGTCGCGCCGGGGAGCTGTTTTTT. Its translation is CASNPRALLSGSRAGELFF.

The chain is built from TRBV3-1 and TRBJ2-3; TRBD1 is a possible D gene (6 bases). The V gene lost 4 bases and the J gene lost 1 base, with 15 bases spanning the gap. Germline-derived CDR1 and CDR2 are LGHDT and YNNKEL (reference sequence). This CDR3 is 16 amino acids long. CDR3 DNA sequence: TGTGCCAGCAGCCTTCGGACAGTTTTTGGCACAGATACGCAGTATTTT. Translating gives CASSLRTVFGTDTQYF.